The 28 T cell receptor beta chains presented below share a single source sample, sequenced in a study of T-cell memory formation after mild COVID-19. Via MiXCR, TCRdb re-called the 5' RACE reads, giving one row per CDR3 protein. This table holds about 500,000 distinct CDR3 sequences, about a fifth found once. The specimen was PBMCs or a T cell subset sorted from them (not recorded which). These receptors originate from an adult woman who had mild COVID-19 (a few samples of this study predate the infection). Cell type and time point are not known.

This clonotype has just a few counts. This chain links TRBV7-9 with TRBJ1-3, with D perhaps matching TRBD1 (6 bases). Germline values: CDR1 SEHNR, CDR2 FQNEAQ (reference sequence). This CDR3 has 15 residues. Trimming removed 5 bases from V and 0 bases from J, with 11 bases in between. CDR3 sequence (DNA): TGTGCCAGCAGCCCCCCAGGGGTCTCTGGAAACACCATATATTTT. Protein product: CASSPPGVSGNTIYF.

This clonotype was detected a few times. CDR3 residues: CASSLTGQINEKLFF. CDR3 in DNA: TGCGCCAGCAGCTTGACAGGACAGATTAATGAAAAACTGTTTTTT. The chain couples TRBV5-1 to TRBJ1-4; TRBD1 is a possible D gene (6 bases). This CDR3 has 15 residues. Germline V gives CDR1 SGHRS, CDR2 YFSETQ. V was cut by 1 base and J by 4 bases, with 11 bases left in between. Complete variable domain (other parts from reference TRBV5-1 and TRBJ1-4): KAGVTQTPRYLIKTRGQQVTLSCSPISGHRSVSWYQQTPGQGLQFLFEYFSETQRNKGNFPGRFSGRQFSNSRSEMNVSTLELGDSALYLCASSLTGQINEKLFFGSGTQLSVL.

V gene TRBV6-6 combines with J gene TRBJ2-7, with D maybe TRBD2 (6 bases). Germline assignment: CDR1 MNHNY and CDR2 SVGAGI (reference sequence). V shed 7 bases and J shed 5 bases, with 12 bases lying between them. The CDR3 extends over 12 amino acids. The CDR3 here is CASKGPGDEQYF. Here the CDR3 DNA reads TGTGCCAGCAAAGGGCCGGGGGACGAGCAGTACTTC.

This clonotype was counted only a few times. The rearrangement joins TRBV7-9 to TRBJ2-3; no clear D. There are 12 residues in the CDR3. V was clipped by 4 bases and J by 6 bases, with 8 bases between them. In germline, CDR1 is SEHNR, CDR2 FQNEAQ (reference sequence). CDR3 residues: CASSSNADTQYF. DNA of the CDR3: TGTGCCAGCAGCTCGAACGCCGATACGCAGTATTTT.

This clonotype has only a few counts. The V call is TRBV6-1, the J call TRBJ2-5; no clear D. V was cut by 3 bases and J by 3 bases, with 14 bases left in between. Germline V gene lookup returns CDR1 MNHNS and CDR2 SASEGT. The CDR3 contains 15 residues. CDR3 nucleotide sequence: TGTGCCAGCAGTGATCCAGTCTGGATGGAAGAGACCCAGTACTTC. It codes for CASSDPVWMEETQYF.

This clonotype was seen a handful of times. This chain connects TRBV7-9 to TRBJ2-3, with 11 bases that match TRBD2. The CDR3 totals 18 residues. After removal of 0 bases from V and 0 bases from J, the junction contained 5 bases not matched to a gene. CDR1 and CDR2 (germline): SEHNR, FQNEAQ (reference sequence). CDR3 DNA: TGTGCCAGCAGCTTAGCGGTCCGGACTAGCGGGAGCACAGATACGCAGTATTTT. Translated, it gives CASSLAVRTSGSTDTQYF. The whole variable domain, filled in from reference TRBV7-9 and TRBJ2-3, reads DTGVSQNPRHKITKRGQNVTFRCDPISEHNRLYWYRQTLGQGPEFLTYFQNEAQLEKSRLLSDRFSAERPKGSFSTLEIQRTEQGDSAMYLCASSLAVRTSGSTDTQYFGPGTRLTVL.

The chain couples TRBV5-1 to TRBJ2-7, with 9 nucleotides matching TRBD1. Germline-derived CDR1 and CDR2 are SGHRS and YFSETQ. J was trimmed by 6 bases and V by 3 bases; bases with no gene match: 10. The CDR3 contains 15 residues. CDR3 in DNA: TGCGCCAGCAGCTCGATCCCAACAGGGGGCGGCGAGCAGTACTTC. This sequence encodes CASSSIPTGGGEQYF.

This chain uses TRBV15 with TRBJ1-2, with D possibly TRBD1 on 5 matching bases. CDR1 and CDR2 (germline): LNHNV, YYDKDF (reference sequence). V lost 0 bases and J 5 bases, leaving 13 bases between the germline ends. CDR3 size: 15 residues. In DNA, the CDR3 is TGTGCCACCAGCAGAGATCGAGCAGGGACTTATGGCTACACCTTC. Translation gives CATSRDRAGTYGYTF.

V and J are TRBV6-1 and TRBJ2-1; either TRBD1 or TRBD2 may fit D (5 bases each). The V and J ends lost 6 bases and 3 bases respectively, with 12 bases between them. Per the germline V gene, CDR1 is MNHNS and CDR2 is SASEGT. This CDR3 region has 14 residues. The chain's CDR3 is CASSLGAYYNEQFF. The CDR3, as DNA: TGTGCCAGCAGCCTCGGGGCGTACTACAATGAGCAGTTCTTC.

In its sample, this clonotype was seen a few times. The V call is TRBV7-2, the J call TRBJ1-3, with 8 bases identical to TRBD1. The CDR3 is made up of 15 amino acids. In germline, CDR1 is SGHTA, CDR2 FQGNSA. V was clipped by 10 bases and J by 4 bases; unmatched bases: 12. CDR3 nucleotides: TGTGCCATCTCTACGACAGGGGCGTCAGGAAACACCATATATTTT. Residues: CAISTTGASGNTIYF.

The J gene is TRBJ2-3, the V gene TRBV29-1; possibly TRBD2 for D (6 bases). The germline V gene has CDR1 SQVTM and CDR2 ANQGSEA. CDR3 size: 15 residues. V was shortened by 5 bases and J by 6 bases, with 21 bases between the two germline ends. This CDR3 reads CSVHMGRGKADTQYF. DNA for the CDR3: TGCAGCGTTCACATGGGGCGCGGGAAGGCGGATACGCAGTATTTT.

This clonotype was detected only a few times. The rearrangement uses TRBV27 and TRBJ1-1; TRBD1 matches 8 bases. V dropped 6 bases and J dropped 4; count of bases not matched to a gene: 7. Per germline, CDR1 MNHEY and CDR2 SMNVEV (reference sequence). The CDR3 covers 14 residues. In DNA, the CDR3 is TGTGCCAGCAGGGTACAGGGGGTGGGCACTGAAGCTTTCTTT. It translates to CASRVQGVGTEAFF.

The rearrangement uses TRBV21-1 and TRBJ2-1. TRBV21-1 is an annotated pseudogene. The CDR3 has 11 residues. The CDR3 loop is CASSNWSEQFF. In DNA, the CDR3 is TGTGCCAGCAGCAATTGGAGTGAGCAGTTCTTC.

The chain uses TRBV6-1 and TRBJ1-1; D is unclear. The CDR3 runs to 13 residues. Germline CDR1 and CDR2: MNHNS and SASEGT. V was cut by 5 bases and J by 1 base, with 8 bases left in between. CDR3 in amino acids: CASSKLGNTEAFF. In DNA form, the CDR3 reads TGTGCCAGCAGTAAGCTCGGGAACACTGAAGCTTTCTTT.

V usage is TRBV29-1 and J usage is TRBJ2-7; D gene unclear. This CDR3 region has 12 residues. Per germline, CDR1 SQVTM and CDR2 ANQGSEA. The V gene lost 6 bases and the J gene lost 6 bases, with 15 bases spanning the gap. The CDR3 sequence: CSVRHASSEQYF. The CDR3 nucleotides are TGCAGCGTGCGGCACGCCTCTTCCGAGCAGTACTTC.

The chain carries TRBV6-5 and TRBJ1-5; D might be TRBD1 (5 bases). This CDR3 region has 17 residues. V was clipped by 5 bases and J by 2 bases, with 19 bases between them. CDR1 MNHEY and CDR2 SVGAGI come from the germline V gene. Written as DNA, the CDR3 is TGTGCCAGCAGTCCTCGGTGGGGCTGGGGGGGCAATCAGCCCCAGCATTTT. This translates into CASSPRWGWGGNQPQHF.

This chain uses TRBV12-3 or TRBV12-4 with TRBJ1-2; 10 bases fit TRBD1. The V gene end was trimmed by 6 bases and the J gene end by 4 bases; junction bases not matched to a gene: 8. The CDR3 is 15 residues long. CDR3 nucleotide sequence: TGTGCCAGCAGCCCCGGGACAGGGGTGGGCTATGGCTACACCTTC. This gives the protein CASSPGTGVGYGYTF.

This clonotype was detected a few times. The CDR3 DNA reads TGTGCCAGCAGCTTAGGACAGCGGGGGGGCGGTACGCAGTATTTT. Translating gives CASSLGQRGGGTQYF. V and J are TRBV7-2 and TRBJ2-3, with 10 bases identical to TRBD2. The germline V gene encodes CDR1 SGHTA and CDR2 FQGNSA. The CDR3 is 15 amino acids. The J segment lost 8 bases and the V segment lost 1 base, leaving 6 bases of the junction unmatched.

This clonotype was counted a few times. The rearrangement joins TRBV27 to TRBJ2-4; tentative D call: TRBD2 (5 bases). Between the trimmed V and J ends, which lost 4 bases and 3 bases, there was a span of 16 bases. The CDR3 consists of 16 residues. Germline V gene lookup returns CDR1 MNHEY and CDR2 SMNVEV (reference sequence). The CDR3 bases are TGTGCCAGCAGTTCGGGCCGAGGGTTGGGCAAAAACATTCAGTACTTC. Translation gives CASSSGRGLGKNIQYF.

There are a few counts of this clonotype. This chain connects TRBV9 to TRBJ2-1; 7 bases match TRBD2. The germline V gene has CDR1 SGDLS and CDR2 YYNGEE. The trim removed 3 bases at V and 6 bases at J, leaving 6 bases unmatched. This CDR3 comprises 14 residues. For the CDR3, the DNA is TGTGCCAGCAGCGCCCCCGGACTAGGCAATGAGCAGTTCTTC. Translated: CASSAPGLGNEQFF.

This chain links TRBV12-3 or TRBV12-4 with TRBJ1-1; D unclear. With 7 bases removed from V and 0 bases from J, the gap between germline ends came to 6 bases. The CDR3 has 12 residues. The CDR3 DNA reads TGTGCCAGCACTATTATGAACACTGAAGCTTTCTTT. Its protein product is CASTIMNTEAFF.

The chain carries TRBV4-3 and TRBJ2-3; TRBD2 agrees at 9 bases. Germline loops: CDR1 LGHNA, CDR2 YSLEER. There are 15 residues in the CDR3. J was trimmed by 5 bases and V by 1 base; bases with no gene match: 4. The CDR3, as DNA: TGCGCCAGCAGCCAAGCTGAACTAGCGGGAGATACGCAGTATTTT. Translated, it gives CASSQAELAGDTQYF.

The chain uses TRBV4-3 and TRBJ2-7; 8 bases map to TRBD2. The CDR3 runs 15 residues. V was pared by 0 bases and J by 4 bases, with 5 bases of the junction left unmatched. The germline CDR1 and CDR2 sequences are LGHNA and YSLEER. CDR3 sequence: CASSQEQRGPYEQYF. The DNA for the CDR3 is TGCGCCAGCAGCCAAGAGCAGCGGGGGCCTTACGAGCAGTACTTC.

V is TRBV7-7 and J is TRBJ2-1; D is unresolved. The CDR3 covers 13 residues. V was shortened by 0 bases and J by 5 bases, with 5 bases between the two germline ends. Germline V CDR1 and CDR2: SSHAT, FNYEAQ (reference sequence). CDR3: CASSLAPNNEQFF. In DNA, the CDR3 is TGTGCCAGCAGCTTAGCCCCGAACAATGAGCAGTTCTTC.

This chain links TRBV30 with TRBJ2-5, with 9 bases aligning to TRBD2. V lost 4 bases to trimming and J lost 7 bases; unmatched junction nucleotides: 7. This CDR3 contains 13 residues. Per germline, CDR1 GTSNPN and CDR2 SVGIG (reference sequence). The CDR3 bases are TGTGCCTGGATGGCGGGGGGGCCCGGGACCCAGTACTTC. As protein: CAWMAGGPGTQYF.

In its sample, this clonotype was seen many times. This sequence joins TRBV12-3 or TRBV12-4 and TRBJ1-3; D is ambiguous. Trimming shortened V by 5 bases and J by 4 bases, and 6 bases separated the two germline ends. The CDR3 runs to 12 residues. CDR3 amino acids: CASSPLGNTIYF. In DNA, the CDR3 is TGTGCCAGCAGTCCACTGGGAAACACCATATATTTT.

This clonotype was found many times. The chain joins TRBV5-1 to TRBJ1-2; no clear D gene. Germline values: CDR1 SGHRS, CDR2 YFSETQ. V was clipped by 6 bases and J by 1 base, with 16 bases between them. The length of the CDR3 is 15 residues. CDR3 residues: CASNPGSRLNYGYTF. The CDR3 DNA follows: TGCGCCAGCAATCCGGGCAGCCGTCTTAACTATGGCTACACCTTC.

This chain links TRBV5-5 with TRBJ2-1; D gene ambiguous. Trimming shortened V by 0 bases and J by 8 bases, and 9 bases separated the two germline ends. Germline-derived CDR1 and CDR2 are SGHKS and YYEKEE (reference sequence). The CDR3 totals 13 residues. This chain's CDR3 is CASSLVGNHEQFF. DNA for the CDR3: TGTGCCAGCAGCTTGGTTGGCAACCATGAGCAGTTCTTC.